The T cell receptor beta chain described here comes from a study of blood T cell repertoires in COVID-19. Study details: Sites in the United States, Italy and Spain provided acute and convalescent COVID-19 samples. Sample material is recorded as cDNA or gDNA derived from T cells, B-cell-depleted T cells, or PBMCs.

Germline CDR1 and CDR2: SGHKS and YYEKEE (reference sequence). The CDR3 is made up of 13 amino acids. Trimming removed 2 bases at V and 5 bases at J, with 10 bases between. Original processing methods: The authors estimated nucleated cell counts from reference gene primer amplification. Method: immunoSEQ multiplex PCR; TCRdb's copy keeps in-frame clones and lacks some. That table is the source of V, J and clone size, and D and trimming were worked out from the DNA. The table has about 69,000 clones, 79% seen once; the top ten hold approximately 15%. Sequencing input: peripheral blood. This receptor was taken from a man aged 55 to 70 with acute or convalescent COVID-19. The chain is built from TRBV5-5 and TRBJ2-5; weak D call: TRBD2 (6 bases). Here the CDR3 DNA reads TGTGCCAGCAGCTTTGGGGGGTGGGAGACCCAGTACTTC. Translation gives CASSFGGWETQYF.